A single sample gave rise to the 19 T cell receptor beta chains below, sequenced in a study of regulatory T cells in long-lasting Graves disease. Specified time point: persistent/refractory GD, antithyroid drugs over 5 years with positive TRAb. PBMC RNA was the source of the TCR library. Assembly of TCR beta libraries relied on iRepertoire HTBI primers together with Arm-PCR of CDR3 regions. Each CDR3 protein is one row after TCRdb ran MiXCR on the multiplex PCR reads. The data contain roughly 400,000 distinct CDR3 sequences, 21% of them singletons. The sample in question was peripheral blood mononuclear cells (PBMCs), obtained when the disease was refractory, from a patient treated with antithyroid drugs. Receptors were obtained from a female donor with Graves disease.

This clonotype was detected a few times. Its ends do not fully match the called genes, so a read error is possible. This chain joins TRBV5-1 and TRBJ2-2; TRBD2 might be the D (5 bases). Germline V gene sequence: CDR1 SGHRS, CDR2 YFSETQ. The CDR3 totals 14 residues. The DNA for the CDR3 is TGCGCCAGTCGGCCTGCCTCGAACACCGGGGAGCTGCTTTTT. This gives the protein CASRPASNTGELLF.

This clonotype was found a few times. The chain carries TRBV19 and TRBJ1-4; D is perhaps TRBD1 (6 bases). The germline V gene encodes CDR1 LNHDA and CDR2 SQIVND (reference sequence). The CDR3 has 15 amino acids. V gave up 3 bases and J gave up 3 bases, with 11 bases separating them. CDR3 amino acids: CASSILGQPNEKLFF. CDR3 nucleotides: TGTGCCAGTAGTATCCTAGGACAGCCTAATGAAAAACTGTTTTTT.

This clonotype was counted a single time. The CDR3 DNA follows: TGCAGTGCCCGGACTAGCGGGAGTTCTCTCGAGCAGTACTTC. Protein product: CSARTSGSSLEQYF. The rearrangement links TRBV20-1 to TRBJ2-7, with 13 nucleotides matching TRBD2. V lost 6 bases, J lost 6 bases, and 8 bases stayed unmatched. The germline V gene encodes CDR1 DFQATT and CDR2 SNEGSKA (reference sequence). CDR3 length: 14 amino acids.

This clonotype was picked up a small number of times. CDR3 loop: CASSLRLAPSANSYEQYF. CDR3 sequence (DNA): TGTGCCAGCAGTTTGAGGTTGGCGCCCTCCGCCAACTCATACGAGCAGTACTTC. V gene TRBV28 combines with J gene TRBJ2-7; D is ambiguous. Per germline, CDR1 MDHEN and CDR2 SYDVKM. V lost 3 bases to trimming and J lost 4 bases, with 25 bases between them. The CDR3 sequence is 18 residues long.

At least ten counts were recorded for this clonotype. J is TRBJ2-2 and V is TRBV27, with TRBD1 matching over 7 bases. The germline V gene encodes CDR1 MNHEY and CDR2 SMNVEV (reference sequence). This CDR3 is built from 13 residues. Trimming took 4 bases from V and 9 from J; bases not matched to a gene: 5. CDR3 DNA: TGTGCCAGCAGTTCCACGACAGGGTGGGAGCTGTTTTTT. Translated: CASSSTTGWELFF.

This clonotype has a count of ten or more. This chain uses TRBV28 with TRBJ1-1, with D maybe TRBD1 (5 bases). With 6 bases removed from V and 6 bases from J, the gap between germline ends came to 17 bases. Germline V gene data show CDR1 as MDHEN and CDR2 as SYDVKM. CDR3 length: 14 residues. The CDR3 loop reads CASSTTQGGAEAFF. For the CDR3, the DNA is TGTGCCAGCAGCACCACGCAGGGTGGCGCTGAAGCTTTCTTT.

This clonotype was found many times. CDR3 DNA sequence: TGTGCCAGCAGGGGACTGCCGACCTACGAGCAGTACTTC. Translation: CASRGLPTYEQYF. This chain uses TRBV12-3 or TRBV12-4 with TRBJ2-7, with D possibly being TRBD2 (6 bases). Trimming left V 6 bases short and J 2 bases short, with 11 bases between. The CDR3 sequence is 13 residues long.

The V and J genes are TRBV19 and TRBJ1-4, with D tentatively TRBD1 (5 bases). This CDR3 contains 16 residues. Trimming left V 7 bases short and J 7 bases short, with 22 bases between. Germline loops: CDR1 LNHDA, CDR2 SQIVND (reference sequence). The CDR3 coding sequence is TGTGCCAGTATGAGGTACGGGAGCAGGGCGGCTGAAAAACTGTTTTTT. The encoded protein is CASMRYGSRAAEKLFF.

To note about this clonotype: The junction departs from the called germline gene at one end, perhaps through a read error. The rearrangement joins TRBV25-1 to TRBJ1-1, with D possibly being TRBD1 (5 bases). There are 14 residues in the CDR3. Germline V gives CDR1 MGHDK, CDR2 SYGVNS. CDR3: CASSEVGTNTGAFF. The DNA for the CDR3 is TGTGCCAGCAGTGAAGTTGGGACGAACACTGGAGCTTTCTTT.

This clonotype was seen a few times. This chain links TRBV7-6 with TRBJ2-7; 12 bases are shared with TRBD1. The ends lost 2 bases at V and 7 bases at J; junction bases unmatched: 21. CDR1 and CDR2 (germline): SGHVS, FNYEAQ. The CDR3 is made up of 20 amino acids. CDR3 DNA sequence: TGTGCCAGCAGCTTAAGGCCCGCCCGGAGCGGGACAGGGGGCGTTGGGGAGCAGTACTTC. Its protein product is CASSLRPARSGTGGVGEQYF.

The rearrangement links TRBV20-1 to TRBJ2-7; D unclear. CDR3 size: 13 residues. Deletions cut 4 bases from V and 0 bases from J, with 10 bases between. Germline V gene sequence: CDR1 DFQATT, CDR2 SNEGSKA (reference sequence). DNA of the CDR3: TGCAGTGCTATTGCGTCGAGCTCCTACGAGCAGTACTTC. Translated, it gives CSAIASSSYEQYF.

This clonotype has ten or more counts. The chain uses TRBV2 and TRBJ2-2, with D perhaps matching TRBD2 (5 bases). V was clipped by 3 bases and J by 4 bases, with 9 bases between them. CDR3 length: 14 amino acids. Per germline, CDR1 SNHLY and CDR2 FYNNEI. This chain's CDR3 is CASSDGLTTGELFF. CDR3 nucleotide sequence: TGTGCCAGCAGTGACGGACTTACCACCGGGGAGCTGTTTTTT. Full variable domain (rest looked up from reference TRBV2 and TRBJ2-2): EPEVTQTPSHQVTQMGQEVILRCVPISNHLYFYWYRQILGQKVEFLVSFYNNEISEKSEIFDDQFSVERPDGSNFTLKIRSTKLEDSAMYFCASSDGLTTGELFFGEGSRLTVL.

The table lists this clonotype with a few counts. This chain joins TRBV3-1 and TRBJ2-7; 10 bases are a match to TRBD2. This CDR3 spans 19 amino acids. CDR1 and CDR2 (germline): LGHDT, YNNKEL (reference sequence). The trim removed 0 bases at V and 1 base at J, leaving 12 bases unmatched. The CDR3 sequence is CASSQDPGIAGGPSYEQYF. In nucleotides, the CDR3 is TGTGCCAGCAGCCAAGACCCTGGGATAGCGGGAGGACCGTCCTACGAGCAGTACTTC.

V usage is TRBV4-2 and J usage is TRBJ1-5; TRBD1 might be the D (6 bases). This CDR3 is 14 amino acids long. CDR1 LGHNA and CDR2 YNFKEQ come from the germline V gene. Trimming shortened V by 0 bases and J by 8 bases, and 11 bases separated the two germline ends. The CDR3, as DNA: TGTGCCAGCAGCCAAGATAGGGGGGGGGAGCCCCAGCATTTT. It translates to CASSQDRGGEPQHF.

The chain is built from TRBV2 and TRBJ1-3; D is unresolved. Trimming shortened V by 7 bases and J by 0 bases, and 16 bases separated the two germline ends. Looked up from germline, CDR1 is SNHLY and CDR2 is FYNNEI. The CDR3 covers 16 residues. This chain's CDR3 is CASNRPAGDSGNTIYF. CDR3 DNA: TGTGCCAGCAATCGACCGGCGGGTGACTCTGGAAACACCATATATTTT.

The J gene is TRBJ1-2, the V gene TRBV28, with TRBD1 as a possible D gene (6 bases). With 3 bases removed from V and 7 bases from J, the gap between germline ends came to 18 bases. Germline V gene lookup returns CDR1 MDHEN and CDR2 SYDVKM. The CDR3 is 15 amino acids. The CDR3 reads CASSLPPTGTGGYTF. The CDR3 DNA reads TGTGCCAGCAGTTTGCCCCCAACAGGGACGGGTGGCTACACCTTC.

The chain recombines TRBV19 with TRBJ1-1; tentatively, D is TRBD1 (5 bases). Germline CDR1 is LNHDA and CDR2 is SQIVND (reference sequence). V was trimmed by 5 bases and J by 3 bases, leaving 7 bases between them. The CDR3 covers 12 residues. Here the CDR3 reads CASSRGYTEAFF. CDR3 coding DNA: TGTGCCAGTAGTCGGGGGTACACTGAAGCTTTCTTT.

A note on this clonotype: A read error may explain this, as a much larger clone is one base away. This sequence joins TRBV6-1 and TRBJ2-1, with TRBD2 matching over 10 bases. The germline gives CDR1 MNHNS, CDR2 SASEGT. The CDR3 length is 18 residues. V trimming: 11 bases; J trimming: 5 bases; junction bases outside the gene matches: 21. The CDR3 loop is CAGTQGPSGRSGHNEQFF. As DNA, the CDR3 is TGTGCCGGCACCCAAGGCCCTAGCGGGAGATCGGGACACAATGAGCAGTTCTTC.

This clonotype was observed at least ten times. The V and J genes are TRBV6-2 or TRBV6-3 and TRBJ1-1; D might be TRBD1 (6 bases). This CDR3 has 16 residues. Trimming shortened V by 0 bases and J by 5 bases, and 16 bases separated the two germline ends. Per the germline V gene, CDR1 is MNHEY and CDR2 is SVGEGT. The CDR3 nucleotides read TGTGCCAGCAGTTACTCGATACAGGGAGCAGGGACTGAAGCTTTCTTT. Translation: CASSYSIQGAGTEAFF.